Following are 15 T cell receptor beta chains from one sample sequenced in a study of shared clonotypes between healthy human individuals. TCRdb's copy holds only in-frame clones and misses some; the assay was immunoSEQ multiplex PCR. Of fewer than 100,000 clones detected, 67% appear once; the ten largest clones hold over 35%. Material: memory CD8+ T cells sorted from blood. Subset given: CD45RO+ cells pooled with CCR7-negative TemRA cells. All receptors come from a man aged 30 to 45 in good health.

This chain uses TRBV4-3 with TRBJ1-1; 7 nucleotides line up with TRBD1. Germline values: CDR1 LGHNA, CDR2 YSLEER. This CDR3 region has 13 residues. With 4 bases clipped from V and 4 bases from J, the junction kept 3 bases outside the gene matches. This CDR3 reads CASSPRDSTEAFF. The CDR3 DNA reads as TGCGCCAGCAGCCCCCGGGACAGCACTGAAGCTTTCTTT.

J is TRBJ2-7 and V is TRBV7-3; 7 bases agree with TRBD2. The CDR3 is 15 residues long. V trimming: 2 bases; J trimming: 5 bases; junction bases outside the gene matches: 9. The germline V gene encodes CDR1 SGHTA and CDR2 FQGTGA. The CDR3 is CASSLASTSYHEQYF. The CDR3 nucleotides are TGTGCCAGCAGCTTAGCGTCGACTAGCTACCACGAGCAGTACTTC.

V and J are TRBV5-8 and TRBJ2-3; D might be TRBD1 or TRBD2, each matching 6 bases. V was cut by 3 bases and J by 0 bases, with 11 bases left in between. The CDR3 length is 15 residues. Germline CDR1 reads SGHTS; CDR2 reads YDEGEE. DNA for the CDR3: TGTGCCAGCAGCTGGGGGGCAACTAGCACAGATACGCAGTATTTT. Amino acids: CASSWGATSTDTQYF.

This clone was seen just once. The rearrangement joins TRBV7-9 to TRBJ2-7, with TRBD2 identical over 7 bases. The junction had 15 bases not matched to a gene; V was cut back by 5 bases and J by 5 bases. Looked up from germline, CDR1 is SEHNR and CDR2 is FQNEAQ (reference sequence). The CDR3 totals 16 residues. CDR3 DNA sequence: TGTGCCAGCAGCACATCCACCGGGACTACTTGGAACGAGCAGTACTTC. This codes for CASSTSTGTTWNEQYF.

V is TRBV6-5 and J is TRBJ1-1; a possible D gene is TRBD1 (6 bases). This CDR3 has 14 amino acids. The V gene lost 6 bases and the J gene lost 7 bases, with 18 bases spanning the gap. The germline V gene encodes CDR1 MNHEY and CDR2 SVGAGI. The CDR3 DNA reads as TGTGCCAGCAGCCCCTCCCGGGACATTAGTGAAGCTTTCTTT. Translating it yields CASSPSRDISEAFF.

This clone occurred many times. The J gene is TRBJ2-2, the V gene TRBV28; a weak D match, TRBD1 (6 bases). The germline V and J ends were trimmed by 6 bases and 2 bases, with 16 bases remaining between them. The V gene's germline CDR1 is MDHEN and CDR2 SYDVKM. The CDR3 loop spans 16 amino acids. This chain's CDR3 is CASSQVGDTNTGELFF. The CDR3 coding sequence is TGTGCCAGCAGCCAGGTGGGGGACACAAACACCGGGGAGCTGTTTTTT.

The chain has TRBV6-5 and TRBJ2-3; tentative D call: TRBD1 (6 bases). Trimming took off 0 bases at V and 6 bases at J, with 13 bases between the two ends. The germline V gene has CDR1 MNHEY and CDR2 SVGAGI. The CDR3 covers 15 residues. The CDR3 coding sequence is TGTGCCAGCAGTTACTCGACAGGTTCGGCGGATACGCAGTATTTT. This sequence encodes CASSYSTGSADTQYF.

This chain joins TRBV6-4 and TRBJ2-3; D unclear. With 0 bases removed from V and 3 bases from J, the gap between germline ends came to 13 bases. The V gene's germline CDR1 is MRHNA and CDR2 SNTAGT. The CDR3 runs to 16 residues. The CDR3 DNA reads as TGTGCCAGCAGTGACTCGCCGGTGTTCATGACAGATACGCAGTATTTT. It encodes CASSDSPVFMTDTQYF.

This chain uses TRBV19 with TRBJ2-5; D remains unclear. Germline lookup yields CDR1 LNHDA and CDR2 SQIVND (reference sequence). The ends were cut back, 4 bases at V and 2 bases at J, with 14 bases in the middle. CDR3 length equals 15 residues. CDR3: CASSTGRTFQETQYF. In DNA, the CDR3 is TGTGCCAGTAGTACCGGACGGACGTTTCAAGAGACCCAGTACTTC.

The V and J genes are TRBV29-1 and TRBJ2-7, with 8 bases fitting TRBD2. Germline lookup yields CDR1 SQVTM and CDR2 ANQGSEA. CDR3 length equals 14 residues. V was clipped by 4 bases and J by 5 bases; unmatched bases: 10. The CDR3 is CSVAEREYIHEQYF. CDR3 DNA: TGCAGCGTTGCCGAGCGGGAGTATATCCACGAGCAGTACTTC.

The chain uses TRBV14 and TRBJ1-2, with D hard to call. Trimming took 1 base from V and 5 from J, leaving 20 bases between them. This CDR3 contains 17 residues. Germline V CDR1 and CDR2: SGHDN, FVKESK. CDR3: CASSQVHGQDSLYGYTF. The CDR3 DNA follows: TGTGCCAGCAGCCAAGTGCATGGCCAGGATTCTCTTTATGGCTACACCTTC.

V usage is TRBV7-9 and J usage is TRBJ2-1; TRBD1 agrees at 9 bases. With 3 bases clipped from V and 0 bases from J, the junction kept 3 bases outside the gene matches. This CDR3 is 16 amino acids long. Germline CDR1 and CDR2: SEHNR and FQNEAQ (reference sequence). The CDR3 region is CASSLTGGPSYNEQFF. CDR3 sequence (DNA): TGTGCCAGCAGCTTGACAGGGGGTCCCTCCTACAATGAGCAGTTCTTC.

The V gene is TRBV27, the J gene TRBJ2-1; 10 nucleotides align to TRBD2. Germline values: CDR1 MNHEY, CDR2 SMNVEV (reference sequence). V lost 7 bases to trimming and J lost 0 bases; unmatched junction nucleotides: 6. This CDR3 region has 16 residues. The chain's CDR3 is CASNLAGVSSYNEQFF. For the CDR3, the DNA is TGTGCCAGCAATCTAGCGGGAGTTAGCTCCTACAATGAGCAGTTCTTC.

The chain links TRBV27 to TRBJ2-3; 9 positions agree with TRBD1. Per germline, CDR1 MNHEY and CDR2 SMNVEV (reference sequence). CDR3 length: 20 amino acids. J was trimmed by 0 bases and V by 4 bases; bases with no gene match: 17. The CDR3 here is CASSYNGQGMLASSTDTQYF. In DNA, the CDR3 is TGTGCCAGCAGTTACAACGGACAGGGGATGTTAGCGTCTAGCACAGATACGCAGTATTTT.

CDR3 sequence reads: CASRGQLYQETQYF. Here the CDR3 DNA reads TGTGCCAGCAGAGGACAGTTGTACCAAGAGACCCAGTACTTC. V usage is TRBV28 and J usage is TRBJ2-5; TRBD1 might be the D (6 bases). V was clipped by 6 bases and J by 0 bases, with 11 bases between them. The germline gives CDR1 MDHEN, CDR2 SYDVKM. This CDR3 is 14 amino acids long.